The next 21 T cell receptor beta chains were all read from a single sample in a study of blood T cell repertoires in COVID-19. This table comes from immunoSEQ multiplex PCR, and its TCRdb copy is limited to in-frame clones, with some not included. Among some 53,000 clones listed, 90% were seen once. What was sequenced was peripheral blood. Receptor source: a human donor in a cohort sampled during active COVID-19.

V usage is TRBV6-5 and J usage is TRBJ2-7, with 12 bases aligning to TRBD2. The junction had 8 bases not matched to a gene; V was cut back by 4 bases and J by 4 bases. CDR3 length: 16 residues. The V gene's germline CDR1 is MNHEY and CDR2 SVGAGI. The CDR3 bases are TGTGCCAGCAGTTTTCGAGGACTAGCGGGAATTTACGAGCAGTACTTC. Protein: CASSFRGLAGIYEQYF.

This chain connects TRBV9 to TRBJ1-2; TRBD1 is a possible D gene (6 bases). CDR3 length equals 14 residues. CDR1 and CDR2 (germline): SGDLS, YYNGEE. Trimming pared 3 bases from V and 0 bases from J, leaving 9 bases between. DNA for the CDR3: TGTGCCAGCAGCGCGACAGGAACTAACTATGGCTACACCTTC. This sequence encodes CASSATGTNYGYTF.

V gene TRBV6-5 combines with J gene TRBJ2-7; weak D call: TRBD2 (6 bases). CDR3 size: 14 residues. Between the trimmed V and J ends, which lost 0 bases and 3 bases, there was a span of 9 bases. Germline lookup yields CDR1 MNHEY and CDR2 SVGAGI. CDR3 in DNA: TGTGCCAGCAGTTACTCCGGGAGACTCTACGAGCAGTACTTC. Translating gives CASSYSGRLYEQYF.

V gene TRBV28 combines with J gene TRBJ1-1, with a weak D call TRBD1 (6 bases). CDR1 MDHEN and CDR2 SYDVKM come from the germline V gene. Trimming shortened V by 5 bases and J by 0 bases, and 13 bases separated the two germline ends. The CDR3 totals 15 residues. CDR3 DNA: TGTGCCAGCAGTCACTGGACAGAGATGAACACTGAAGCTTTCTTT. This encodes CASSHWTEMNTEAFF.

The rearrangement uses TRBV19 and TRBJ1-2; D remains unclear. CDR3 length equals 12 residues. Trimming cost V 5 bases and J 5 bases, with 9 bases left between them. CDR1 and CDR2 (germline): LNHDA, SQIVND (reference sequence). As DNA, the CDR3 is TGTGCCAGTAGTCAGCGGGATTATGGCTACACCTTC. It codes for CASSQRDYGYTF.

This clone was found once. The chain is built from TRBV10-3 and TRBJ2-3; D remains unclear. The CDR3 spans 13 residues. The germline V gene has CDR1 ENHRY and CDR2 SYGVKD. The germline V and J ends were trimmed by 6 bases and 6 bases, with 13 bases remaining between them. CDR3 loop: CAISDNTRDTQYF. CDR3 DNA: TGTGCCATCAGCGACAATACCCGGGATACGCAGTATTTT.

The CDR3 spells CASSDSTSTDTQYF. The CDR3 DNA follows: TGCGCCAGCTCGGACAGTACTAGCACAGATACGCAGTATTTT. V and J are TRBV10-1 and TRBJ2-3; maybe TRBD1 (6 bases). Trimming cost V 8 bases and J 0 bases, with 12 bases left between them. The germline V gene has CDR1 WNHNN and CDR2 SYGVQD (reference sequence). The CDR3 length is 14 residues.

The chain combines TRBV2 with TRBJ2-3; D might be TRBD2 (7 bases). Germline V lookup: CDR1 SNHLY, CDR2 FYNNEI. This CDR3 has 13 residues. Between the trimmed V and J ends, which lost 7 bases and 6 bases, there was a span of 14 bases. In DNA, the CDR3 is TGTGCCAGCACATGGGGGGGCCTGGATACGCAGTATTTT. Its translation: CASTWGGLDTQYF.

In nucleotides, the CDR3 is TGTGCCTGGAGTGTGGCTAGCGGGGCCGGAGATACGCAGTATTTT. It yields the protein CAWSVASGAGDTQYF. The V call is TRBV30, the J call TRBJ2-3; 9 nucleotides agree with TRBD2. Germline CDR1 is GTSNPN and CDR2 is SVGIG (reference sequence). This CDR3 has 15 residues. V gave up 0 bases and J gave up 5 bases; unmatched junction bases: 6.

This clone occurred once. This CDR3 is CASRRQGAFTGELFF. In DNA form, the CDR3 reads TGTGCCAGCAGGAGACAGGGGGCATTCACCGGGGAGCTGTTTTTT. This chain uses TRBV28 with TRBJ2-2, with 10 bases lining up with TRBD1. In germline, CDR1 is MDHEN, CDR2 SYDVKM. The CDR3 consists of 15 residues. The V segment lost 6 bases and the J segment 4 bases; nucleotides outside the gene matches: 5.

The J gene is TRBJ1-1, the V gene TRBV11-2; 8 bases are shared with TRBD1. Per germline, CDR1 SGHAT and CDR2 FQNNGV. The CDR3 is made up of 14 amino acids. J lost 4 bases, V lost 5 bases, and 6 bases had no gene match. CDR3 in DNA: TGTGCCAGCAGCCAACAGGGGGGGATCACTGAAGCTTTCTTT. Its translation is CASSQQGGITEAFF. Full variable domain (missing parts from reference TRBV11-2 and TRBJ1-1): EAGVAQSPRYKIIEKRQSVAFWCNPISGHATLYWYQQILGQGPKLLIQFQNNGVVDDSQLPKDRFSAERLKGVDSTLKIQPAKLEDSAVYLCASSQQGGITEAFFGQGTRLTVV.

This chain links TRBV28 with TRBJ2-7, with D perhaps matching TRBD2 (6 bases). This CDR3 is built from 15 residues. Germline V CDR1 and CDR2: MDHEN, SYDVKM. The ends were cut back, 5 bases at V and 4 bases at J, with 18 bases in the middle. In DNA form, the CDR3 reads TGTGCCAGCAGTCCCCCCTTCGGGAGAGAATACGAGCAGTACTTC. Encoded protein: CASSPPFGREYEQYF.

The chain couples TRBV5-6 to TRBJ1-6; D uncertain. Germline values: CDR1 SGHDT, CDR2 YYEEEE. The V end lost 1 base, the J end lost 5 bases, and 4 bases lay between the germline ends. The CDR3 has 13 residues. This CDR3 reads CASSLTDNSPLHF. CDR3 sequence (DNA): TGTGCCAGCAGCTTGACAGATAATTCACCCCTCCACTTT.

The genes are TRBV11-2 and TRBJ1-2; D not resolved. V was cut by 0 bases and J by 0 bases, with 8 bases left in between. CDR1 is SGHAT, CDR2 FQNNGV, per germline. This CDR3 is built from 15 residues. DNA of the CDR3: TGTGCCAGCAGCTTAGATCCCACAACTAACTATGGCTACACCTTC. Translated, it gives CASSLDPTTNYGYTF.

This clone was seen only once. V usage is TRBV5-1 and J usage is TRBJ2-5, with TRBD2 identical over 12 bases. The CDR3 has 21 amino acids. The V segment lost 3 bases and the J segment 2 bases; nucleotides outside the gene matches: 20. Germline assignment: CDR1 SGHRS and CDR2 YFSETQ. CDR3 residues: CASSWAGTSGLGDSRQETQYF. CDR3 nucleotide sequence: TGCGCCAGCAGCTGGGCCGGGACTAGCGGGCTGGGGGACAGTCGTCAAGAGACCCAGTACTTC.

The rearrangement links TRBV6-5 to TRBJ1-1; D gene unclear. The CDR3 extends over 15 amino acids. CDR1 and CDR2 from the germline V gene are MNHEY and SVGAGI. The V end was cut by 0 bases, the J end by 7 bases, with 15 bases between. The CDR3: CASSYSRITTFEAFF. As DNA, the CDR3 is TGTGCCAGCAGTTACTCGAGAATTACGACATTTGAAGCTTTCTTT.

This chain joins TRBV5-8 and TRBJ2-7, with TRBD1 matching 8 bases. Unmatched junction bases numbered 5, after V lost 4 bases and J lost 2 bases. This CDR3 contains 14 residues. CDR1 and CDR2 (germline): SGHTS, YDEGEE. The CDR3 loop is CASSDRGPTYEQYF. The CDR3 bases are TGTGCCAGCAGCGACAGGGGTCCGACCTACGAGCAGTACTTC.

The chain couples TRBV9 to TRBJ2-2; D is ambiguous. From germline, CDR1 is SGDLS and CDR2 YYNGEE. V was pared by 2 bases and J by 9 bases, with 8 bases between. The CDR3 totals 12 residues. CDR3 sequence (DNA): TGTGCCAGCAGCGTGGCGGATCGGGAGCTGTTTTTT. It codes for CASSVADRELFF.

The genes are TRBV2 and TRBJ2-1; D is perhaps TRBD2 (5 bases). From germline, CDR1 is SNHLY and CDR2 FYNNEI. The CDR3 extends over 15 amino acids. The V end was cut by 1 base, the J end by 15 bases, with 22 bases between. In nucleotides, the CDR3 is TGTGCCAGCAGTGAAGGCCTCACGCCGGGATTCCCCCGGTTCTTC. Amino acids: CASSEGLTPGFPRFF.

This clone was picked up one time. This chain joins TRBV2 and TRBJ2-3; a weak D match, TRBD2 (5 bases). The length of the CDR3 is 16 residues. V dropped 0 bases and J dropped 5 bases, with 15 bases sitting between them. Germline V gene lookup returns CDR1 SNHLY and CDR2 FYNNEI. CDR3 amino acids: CASSEAQRTWGDTQYF. CDR3 nucleotide sequence: TGTGCCAGCAGTGAAGCGCAGCGGACCTGGGGAGATACGCAGTATTTT. Filled out from reference TRBV2 and TRBJ2-3, the complete variable domain reads EPEVTQTPSHQVTQMGQEVILRCVPISNHLYFYWYRQILGQKVEFLVSFYNNEISEKSEIFDDQFSVERPDGSNFTLKIRSTKLEDSAMYFCASSEAQRTWGDTQYFGPGTRLTVL.

The CDR3 DNA sequence: TGTGCCAGCAGCTTAGCGGGAGGGGTTTGGGAGACCCAGTACTTC. Translation: CASSLAGGVWETQYF. V and J are TRBV7-9 and TRBJ2-5, with 7 bases fitting TRBD2. The length of the CDR3 is 15 residues. The germline V gene encodes CDR1 SEHNR and CDR2 FQNEAQ (reference sequence). Trimming removed 0 bases from V and 5 bases from J; junction bases left unmatched: 6.